The 24 T cell receptor beta chains in this list originate from one sample, sequenced in a study of metastatic and nonmetastatic thyroid tumors. With MiXCR, TCRdb called clones anew from the PCR reads. The data show some 24,000 clones, about 21% seen once. Ahead of thyroid surgery, no patient had received treatment of any kind. Input material: blood. Receptors were obtained from a male donor with papillary thyroid cancer or a benign thyroid nodule (not recorded which). Some clones in this sample may be carry-over from other donors' samples.

This clone was seen repeatedly, ten times or more. CDR3 DNA sequence: TGTGCCATCAGTGAATCCAGGGACCTCCAAGAGACCCAGTACTTC. Its translation: CAISESRDLQETQYF. The chain employs TRBV10-3 and TRBJ2-5; possibly TRBD1 or TRBD2 for D (5 bases each). CDR1 ENHRY and CDR2 SYGVKD come from the germline V gene. V was pared by 3 bases and J by 1 base, with 12 bases between. This CDR3 contains 15 residues.

The chain couples TRBV20-1 to TRBJ2-1, with 7 bases that match TRBD1. Germline assignment: CDR1 DFQATT and CDR2 SNEGSKA (reference sequence). This CDR3 spans 16 amino acids. V shed 0 bases and J 4 bases; nucleotides not matched to a gene: 9. The CDR3 nucleotides read TGCAGTGCTAGAGAGTACGGGACAGTACCATACAATGAGCAGTTCTTC. Its translation is CSAREYGTVPYNEQFF.

This clone turned up a few times. The gene calls are TRBV19 and TRBJ2-1; 14 bases line up with TRBD2. CDR3 size: 17 residues. Germline-derived CDR1 and CDR2 are LNHDA and SQIVND (reference sequence). V lost 6 bases, J lost 1 base, and 5 bases stayed unmatched. CDR3: CASSRLAGGDSYNEQFF. The CDR3 DNA sequence: TGTGCCAGTAGCAGACTAGCGGGAGGGGATTCCTACAATGAGCAGTTCTTC. Full variable domain (missing parts from reference TRBV19 and TRBJ2-1): DGGITQSPKYLFRKEGQNVTLSCEQNLNHDAMYWYRQDPGQGLRLIYYSQIVNDFQKGDIAEGYSVSREKKESFPLTVTSAQKNPTAFYLCASSRLAGGDSYNEQFFGPGTRLTVL.

This clone has at least ten counts. The genes are TRBV24-1 and TRBJ2-7; possibly TRBD1 or TRBD2 for D (6 bases each). Looked up from germline, CDR1 is KGHDR and CDR2 is SFDVKD. The CDR3 loop spans 16 amino acids. V lost 2 bases to trimming and J lost 5 bases, with 18 bases between them. CDR3 bases: TGTGCCACCAGTGATTCCTCCCTAGGGGGAGGCGACGAGCAGTACTTC. Translated: CATSDSSLGGGDEQYF.

This clone was detected ten times or more. The CDR3: CSARNTDHGDTGELFF. The CDR3 nucleotides are TGCAGTGCTAGAAACACTGACCACGGCGACACCGGGGAGCTGTTTTTT. The V and J genes are TRBV20-1 and TRBJ2-2; D remains ambiguous. V gave up 2 bases and J gave up 3 bases, with 16 bases separating them. Per the germline V gene, CDR1 is DFQATT and CDR2 is SNEGSKA (reference sequence). The CDR3 extends over 16 amino acids.

This clone has a single count. The chain joins TRBV6-2 or TRBV6-3 to TRBJ2-5; D gene uncertain. The V and J ends lost 6 bases and 5 bases respectively, with 13 bases between them. The CDR3 contains 13 residues. From germline, CDR1 is MNHEY and CDR2 SVGEGT. This chain's CDR3 is CASRATRQETQYF. Here the CDR3 DNA reads TGTGCCAGCAGAGCCACACGCCAGGAGACCCAGTACTTC.

This clone has a count of ten or more. This chain uses TRBV5-1 with TRBJ2-3; the D gene is possibly TRBD1 (6 bases). Germline-derived CDR1 and CDR2 are SGHRS and YFSETQ. Trimming cost V 5 bases and J 2 bases, with 12 bases left between them. The CDR3 has 14 residues. The DNA of the CDR3 is TGCGCCAGCAGAAAGGGGGAGAACACAGATACGCAGTATTTT. Its protein product is CASRKGENTDTQYF.

Relative to its sample, this clone is medium-sized. This rearrangement joins TRBV10-3 to TRBJ2-7; the D is unclear. This CDR3 is built from 14 residues. Germline-derived CDR1 and CDR2 are ENHRY and SYGVKD. V was clipped by 0 bases and J by 0 bases, with 6 bases between them. Here the CDR3 reads CAISESGSSYEQYF. For the CDR3, the DNA is TGTGCCATCAGTGAGTCAGGCAGCTCCTACGAGCAGTACTTC.

This clone was counted between two and nine times. V and J are TRBV5-1 and TRBJ1-1; D is uncertain. This CDR3 contains 15 residues. Germline CDR1 SGHRS, CDR2 YFSETQ. Trimming left V 0 bases short and J 5 bases short, with 14 bases between. The CDR3 region is CASSLAFGWRTEAFF. The CDR3 region has the DNA TGCGCCAGCAGCTTGGCCTTTGGATGGAGGACTGAAGCTTTCTTT.

This clone was seen a handful of times. The chain combines TRBV27 with TRBJ1-1; tentative D call: TRBD1 (6 bases). The germline gives CDR1 MNHEY, CDR2 SMNVEV (reference sequence). V lost 7 bases and J lost 7, with 19 bases in between. The CDR3 length is 14 residues. The chain's CDR3 is CASTFRGIEVEAFF. The CDR3 DNA reads TGTGCCAGCACCTTCAGGGGAATCGAGGTTGAAGCTTTCTTT.

This clone occurred many times. The chain joins TRBV7-9 to TRBJ1-2; 8 bases agree with TRBD1. Germline V gives CDR1 SEHNR, CDR2 FQNEAQ (reference sequence). This CDR3 has 16 residues. After removal of 2 bases from V and 6 bases from J, the junction contained 11 bases not matched to a gene. CDR3 DNA sequence: TGTGCCAGCAGCTTATTTCGGACAGGGCCACTGGATGGCTACACCTTC. Protein product: CASSLFRTGPLDGYTF.

V gene TRBV20-1 combines with J gene TRBJ2-5; 8 bases are shared with TRBD2. Losses at the gene ends were 3 bases for V and 5 bases for J; bases not matched to a gene: 11. Germline-derived CDR1 and CDR2 are DFQATT and SNEGSKA (reference sequence). The CDR3 totals 15 residues. CDR3 coding DNA: TGCAGTGCTAGGCCCGCTGAGCGGGAGCTGGAGACCCAGTACTTC. Translated: CSARPAERELETQYF.

This clone was counted only a few times. The chain joins TRBV27 to TRBJ2-2; D remains unclear. Looked up from germline, CDR1 is MNHEY and CDR2 is SMNVEV (reference sequence). The CDR3 is made up of 12 amino acids. V lost 7 bases to trimming and J lost 2 bases, with 5 bases between them. The CDR3 here is CASIYNTGELFF. The CDR3 coding sequence is TGTGCCAGCATTTATAACACCGGGGAGCTGTTTTTT.

This clone was picked up many times. The chain joins TRBV6-4 to TRBJ2-6; D perhaps matches TRBD1 (5 bases). The CDR3 sequence is 15 residues long. The V gene's germline CDR1 is MRHNA and CDR2 SNTAGT. Deletions cut 6 bases from V and 0 bases from J, with 9 bases between. DNA for the CDR3: TGTGCCAGCAGCCGAGACAGCTCTGGGGCCAACGTCCTGACTTTC. Encoded protein: CASSRDSSGANVLTF.

This clone appeared a few times. The V and J genes are TRBV6-2 or TRBV6-3 and TRBJ2-1, with 14 bases matching TRBD2. Losses at the gene ends were 5 bases for V and 7 bases for J; bases not matched to a gene: 4. The CDR3 sequence is 15 residues long. The V gene's germline CDR1 is MNHEY and CDR2 SVGEGT. The CDR3 region has the DNA TGTGCCAGCAGTCGACTAGCGGGAGGGATAAATGAGCAGTTCTTC. This gives the protein CASSRLAGGINEQFF.

The CDR3 here is CASSYSIGPYYEQYF. CDR3 coding DNA: TGTGCCAGCAGTTACTCGATTGGCCCGTACTACGAGCAGTACTTC. The rearrangement links TRBV6-5 to TRBJ2-7; D remains ambiguous. The CDR3 consists of 15 residues. Trimming removed 0 bases from V and 3 bases from J, with 12 bases in between. Germline V gives CDR1 MNHEY, CDR2 SVGAGI.

This clone occurred once. A read error may produce the germline difference seen at one junction end. This rearrangement joins TRBV4-3 to TRBJ2-7; D call uncertain. The CDR3 totals 16 residues. Germline V gene lookup returns CDR1 LGHNA and CDR2 YSLEER. CDR3 nucleotides: TGCTCCAGCAGCCCTAACGTAGGGTCGCGGACCTACGATCAGTACTTC. Residues: CSSSPNVGSRTYDQYF.

The chain joins TRBV20-1 to TRBJ1-2; D gene uncertain. Trimming took 0 bases from V and 2 from J, leaving 10 bases between them. The CDR3 runs 14 residues. Germline V CDR1 and CDR2: DFQATT, SNEGSKA (reference sequence). The CDR3: CSARDLIRNYGYTF. CDR3 coding DNA: TGCAGTGCTAGAGATCTGATCAGGAACTATGGCTACACCTTC.

This clone was counted ten times or more. The CDR3, as DNA: TGTGCCAGCAGCTTGGGGCGGACTACTGAAGCTTTCTTT. Protein product: CASSLGRTTEAFF. The chain employs TRBV11-3 and TRBJ1-1; D perhaps matches TRBD1 (5 bases). Germline-derived CDR1 and CDR2 are SGHNT and YENEEA. The CDR3 has 13 amino acids. The germline V and J ends were trimmed by 3 bases and 5 bases, with 10 bases remaining between them.

This clone was detected ten times or more. This chain connects TRBV7-8 to TRBJ2-7; 12 nucleotides line up with TRBD2. The junction had 2 bases not matched to a gene; V was cut back by 0 bases and J by 2 bases. Germline V lookup: CDR1 SGHVS, CDR2 FQNEAQ. The CDR3 runs 16 residues. This CDR3 reads CASSLARTSGAYEQYF. As DNA, the CDR3 is TGTGCCAGCAGCTTAGCGAGGACTAGCGGGGCCTACGAGCAGTACTTC.

Ten or more counts support this clone. The genes are TRBV7-9 and TRBJ2-3; 8 positions agree with TRBD2. With V trimmed by 2 bases and J by 6 bases, 10 bases remained unmatched. The germline V gene has CDR1 SEHNR and CDR2 FQNEAQ (reference sequence). The CDR3 extends over 16 amino acids. The CDR3 loop reads CASSLLFSGSGDTQYF. The CDR3 coding sequence is TGTGCCAGCAGCTTACTCTTCAGCGGGAGTGGGGATACGCAGTATTTT.

This clone was found a few times. J is TRBJ2-3 and V is TRBV6-4; 8 nucleotides line up with TRBD2. Trimming cost V 3 bases and J 0 bases; bases outside gene matches: 5. The CDR3 is 16 amino acids. Looked up from germline, CDR1 is MRHNA and CDR2 is SNTAGT. CDR3 in amino acids: CASSEAAGGSTDTQYF. The CDR3 DNA reads TGTGCCAGCAGTGAAGCGGCGGGAGGAAGCACAGATACGCAGTATTTT.

This clone has ten or more counts. This sequence joins TRBV10-3 and TRBJ2-1, with 8 bases fitting TRBD2. V was pared by 5 bases and J by 5 bases, with 5 bases of the junction left unmatched. The CDR3 has 14 residues. Germline CDR1 is ENHRY and CDR2 is SYGVKD. CDR3 DNA sequence: TGTGCCATCAGTAGAAGGACTAGCAACAATGAGCAGTTCTTC. It translates to CAISRRTSNNEQFF.

This clone came up many times. The chain has TRBV3-1 and TRBJ1-4; D remains ambiguous. In germline, CDR1 is LGHDT, CDR2 YNNKEL (reference sequence). The ends were cut back, 0 bases at V and 0 bases at J, with 20 bases in the middle. The CDR3 is made up of 20 amino acids. The CDR3 protein is CASSQDTPKPGVATNEKLFF. CDR3 DNA: TGTGCCAGCAGCCAAGATACCCCTAAACCCGGTGTTGCAACTAATGAAAAACTGTTTTTT.